Shown below are 26 T cell receptor beta chains from a single sample sequenced in a study of blood T cells in healthy people across ages. Combining a sample-barcoded 5' primer with a J-beta primer mix, a second PCR ran for roughly 7 to 12 cycles. TCRdb re-called the 5' RACE reads through MiXCR, storing one row per CDR3 protein. The data contain approximately 810,000 distinct CDR3 sequences, around 28% of them singletons. Sequencing was done on a sample of blood. The receptors stem from an elderly woman in good health.

This clonotype showed up just once. A much larger clonotype is one base distant, so this may be a read error. CDR3 residues: CASSLGPLVSTDTQYF. In DNA, the CDR3 is TGTGCCAGCAGTTTGGGGCCGCTGGTGAGCACAGATACGCAGTATTTT. The V call is TRBV12-3 or TRBV12-4, the J call TRBJ2-3, with a tentative D call TRBD1 (5 bases). CDR3 length: 16 residues. The V end lost 3 bases, the J end lost 0 bases, and 13 bases lay between the germline ends.

With respect to this clonotype: This may be a read error, as it is one base from a much larger clone. The rearrangement joins TRBV6-5 to TRBJ2-7; perhaps TRBD2 as D (6 bases). The CDR3 consists of 14 residues. CDR1 and CDR2 (germline): MNHEY, SVGAGI. The DNA of the CDR3 is TGTGCCAACAGTTATACTAGCTCCTCCTACGAGCAGTACTTC. Translated: CANSYTSSSYEQYF.

This clonotype came up many times. This chain uses TRBV6-2 or TRBV6-3 with TRBJ2-5, with 8 bases matching TRBD2. Trimming cost V 5 bases and J 4 bases; bases outside gene matches: 9. The CDR3 loop spans 15 amino acids. The V gene's germline CDR1 is MNHEY and CDR2 SVGEGT. The CDR3 DNA reads as TGTGCCAGCAGTCCCGGACTAGCAATTGGAGAGACCCAGTACTTC. It is translated as CASSPGLAIGETQYF.

As for this clonotype: This sequence may be a read error, since a much larger clone differs from it by one base. This chain joins TRBV3-1 and TRBJ2-5; D might be TRBD1 (6 bases). The CDR3 runs 14 residues. V lost 1 base and J lost 11, with 17 bases in between. Germline values: CDR1 LGHDT, CDR2 YNNKEL (reference sequence). CDR3 sequence (DNA): TGTGCCAGCAGCCAAGGCCCCCTCGGGCAGGGGCAGTACTTC. Protein product: CASSQGPLGQGQYF.

As concerns this clonotype: This may arise from a read error, as a much more abundant clone is one base away. The rearrangement uses TRBV4-3 and TRBJ2-6; D could derive from TRBD1 or TRBD2 (5 bases each). The CDR3 extends over 16 amino acids. Per germline, CDR1 LGHNA and CDR2 YSLEER. V was pared by 3 bases and J by 0 bases, with 9 bases between. The CDR3 region has the DNA TGCGCCAGCAGCCAGGGACGGGGCTCTGGGGCCAACGTCCTGACTTTC. Translated, it gives CASSQGRGSGANVLTF.

The rearrangement joins TRBV27 to TRBJ2-1; 11 positions agree with TRBD1. CDR1 and CDR2 from the germline V gene are MNHEY and SMNVEV (reference sequence). The V segment lost 6 bases and the J segment 11 bases; nucleotides outside the gene matches: 15. The CDR3 has 16 residues. DNA for the CDR3: TGTGCCAGCAGAGGACAGGGGGCTTTAACGACGGGTAAGCAGTTCTTC. Its translation: CASRGQGALTTGKQFF.

The chain links TRBV6-2 or TRBV6-3 to TRBJ1-1; D unclear. This CDR3 spans 16 amino acids. V was pared by 2 bases and J by 0 bases, with 13 bases between. Germline V gene data show CDR1 as MNHEY and CDR2 as SVGEGT. The CDR3 coding sequence is TGTGCCAGCAGTTACGCAGTTGGCAGGATGAACACTGAAGCTTTCTTT. Its protein product is CASSYAVGRMNTEAFF.

This clonotype was counted only a few times. Written as DNA, the CDR3 is TGTGCCAGCAGTTACCAAACAGAGTATAGCAATCAGCCCCAGCATTTT. Protein product: CASSYQTEYSNQPQHF. The V call is TRBV6-2 or TRBV6-3, the J call TRBJ1-5; no reliable D call. The CDR3 spans 16 residues. Germline V gene lookup returns CDR1 MNHEY and CDR2 SVGEGT. Trimming left V 2 bases short and J 0 bases short, with 11 bases between.

The sample holds many counts of this clonotype. V is TRBV9 and J is TRBJ2-3; tentatively, D is TRBD1 or TRBD2 (7 bases each). In germline, CDR1 is SGDLS, CDR2 YYNGEE. The CDR3 spans 15 residues. Trimming took off 0 bases at V and 6 bases at J, with 14 bases between the two ends. The CDR3 DNA reads TGTGCCAGCAGCGTAGAGACAGGGAGGGCGGATACGCAGTATTTT. This encodes CASSVETGRADTQYF.

This clonotype was picked up a small number of times. This chain links TRBV29-1 with TRBJ2-7, with 9 nucleotides matching TRBD1. There are 14 residues in the CDR3. CDR1 is SQVTM, CDR2 ANQGSEA, per germline. With 5 bases clipped from V and 3 bases from J, the junction kept 8 bases outside the gene matches. The CDR3 protein is CSVTRTGANYEQYF. CDR3 coding DNA: TGCAGCGTTACTCGGACAGGGGCCAACTACGAGCAGTACTTC.

This clonotype was counted at least ten times. This chain connects TRBV5-1 to TRBJ1-4; D may be TRBD1 (5 bases). Germline lookup yields CDR1 SGHRS and CDR2 YFSETQ. CDR3 length equals 15 residues. V gave up 1 base and J gave up 0 bases, with 7 bases separating them. CDR3 loop: CASSLRGPTNEKLFF. The CDR3 bases are TGCGCCAGCAGCTTGCGGGGCCCAACTAATGAAAAACTGTTTTTT.

As DNA, the CDR3 is TGCGCCAGCAGCTTGGCCCCACAGGGGAGTTTCACTGAAGCTTTCTTT. It encodes CASSLAPQGSFTEAFF. The V call is TRBV5-1, the J call TRBJ1-1; 7 bases are shared with TRBD1. Per the germline V gene, CDR1 is SGHRS and CDR2 is YFSETQ. The V segment lost 0 bases and the J segment 4 bases; nucleotides outside the gene matches: 9. The CDR3 totals 16 residues.

About this clonotype: This likely reflects a read error, since a far larger clone is one base away. The CDR3 spells CAGSFDRNQPQHF. The CDR3, as DNA: TGTGCCGGCAGCTTTGATAGGAATCAGCCCCAGCATTTT. This chain links TRBV7-2 with TRBJ1-5; D uncertain. The germline V gene encodes CDR1 SGHTA and CDR2 FQGNSA. This CDR3 is built from 13 residues.

Only a few counts were recorded for this clonotype. This sequence joins TRBV10-3 and TRBJ2-2; tentative D call: TRBD1 (5 bases). The CDR3 totals 15 residues. Germline lookup yields CDR1 ENHRY and CDR2 SYGVKD. Trimming left V 2 bases short and J 5 bases short, with 12 bases between. This chain's CDR3 is CAISEGQGWTGELFF. The CDR3 region has the DNA TGTGCCATCAGTGAGGGGCAGGGATGGACCGGGGAGCTGTTTTTT.

Details on this clonotype: Just one base apart from a much larger clone, this may be a read error. The V call is TRBV11-3, the J call TRBJ2-3, with D hard to call. The germline V gene has CDR1 SGHNT and CDR2 YENEEA. The CDR3 totals 14 residues. V was cut by 1 base and J by 3 bases, with 8 bases left in between. In nucleotides, the CDR3 is TGTGCCAGCAGCTTAGGCTGGGCGACAGATACGCAGTATTTT. Translation: CASSLGWATDTQYF.

The V call is TRBV19, the J call TRBJ2-4, with D perhaps matching TRBD1 or TRBD2 (6 bases each). V lost 3 bases to trimming and J lost 2 bases, with 8 bases between them. CDR1 LNHDA and CDR2 SQIVND come from the germline V gene (reference sequence). This CDR3 region has 14 residues. In nucleotides, the CDR3 is TGTGCCAGTAGTATCGGGGGCCCCAAAAACATTCAGTACTTC. Translated: CASSIGGPKNIQYF.

This clonotype was seen a handful of times. The chain employs TRBV6-2 or TRBV6-3 and TRBJ2-3; 10 positions agree with TRBD2. The germline gives CDR1 MNHEY, CDR2 SVGEGT. Trimming at V came to 4 bases and at J to 6 bases, leaving 10 bases not matched to a gene. CDR3 length equals 16 residues. The CDR3 protein is CASSFLAGEQRDTQYF. CDR3 in DNA: TGTGCCAGCAGTTTTCTAGCGGGGGAGCAGAGGGATACGCAGTATTTT.

As for this clonotype: The junction differs from germline at one of its ends, possibly a read error. The chain couples TRBV5-1 to TRBJ1-1; D is ambiguous. Germline V gene data show CDR1 as SGHRS and CDR2 as YFSETQ. The CDR3 length is 13 residues. The CDR3 bases are TGCGCCAGCAGCCCTCAGCGGAACGCTGAAGCTTTCTTT. This translates into CASSPQRNAEAFF.

This clonotype showed up many times. The chain links TRBV7-2 to TRBJ1-4; D possibly corresponds to TRBD1 (5 bases). Trimming pared 5 bases from V and 3 bases from J, leaving 13 bases between. CDR1 is SGHTA, CDR2 FQGNSA, per germline. CDR3 length: 15 residues. CDR3 in amino acids: CASSPWGVANEKLFF. CDR3 bases: TGTGCCAGCAGCCCATGGGGGGTGGCTAATGAAAAACTGTTTTTT.

This clonotype was recorded at least ten times. The gene calls are TRBV20-1 and TRBJ1-1; D unresolved. Germline V gene sequence: CDR1 DFQATT, CDR2 SNEGSKA (reference sequence). This CDR3 region has 14 residues. The CDR3 protein is CRERRENMNTEAFF. Here the CDR3 DNA reads TGCAGGGAACGGAGGGAAAACATGAACACTGAAGCTTTCTTT.

This clonotype was counted at least ten times. V and J are TRBV4-1 and TRBJ2-5, with 10 bases identical to TRBD1. CDR1 is MGHRA and CDR2 is YSYEKL in the germline V gene. With 3 bases clipped from V and 4 bases from J, the junction kept 5 bases outside the gene matches. The length of the CDR3 is 15 residues. CDR3 coding DNA: TGCGCCAGCAGCCAGGGGACAGGGGCCCGAGAGACCCAGTACTTC. Protein sequence: CASSQGTGARETQYF.

As regards this clonotype: A single base separates this from a much larger clone, so it may be a read error. The V call is TRBV20-1, the J call TRBJ2-1; D gene uncertain. CDR1 DFQATT and CDR2 SNEGSKA come from the germline V gene (reference sequence). V gave up 0 bases and J gave up 5 bases, with 14 bases separating them. This CDR3 has 15 amino acids. CDR3 coding DNA: TGCAGTGCTAGAGATCCCTGGGGTACCGACAATGAGCAGTTCTTC. Its translation is CSARDPWGTDNEQFF.

The chain couples TRBV11-3 to TRBJ2-5, with a weak D call TRBD2 (6 bases). V lost 6 bases to trimming and J lost 3 bases, with 14 bases between them. The CDR3 runs 14 residues. Germline V lookup: CDR1 SGHNT, CDR2 YENEEA. Written as DNA, the CDR3 is TGTGCCAGCAGTGCCGGTAGCGGTGAAGAGACCCAGTACTTC. Its protein product is CASSAGSGEETQYF.

This clonotype showed up many times. A much larger clone lies one base from this, so it may be a read error. V is TRBV25-1 and J is TRBJ2-7; D is unclear. This CDR3 region has 14 residues. Germline loops: CDR1 MGHDK, CDR2 SYGVNS. Trimming shortened V by 6 bases and J by 0 bases, and 12 bases separated the two germline ends. DNA for the CDR3: TGTGCCAGCAGGGGTCAGCCAAGCTCCTACGAGCAGTACTTC. Its translation is CASRGQPSSYEQYF.

The genes are TRBV30 and TRBJ2-7, with a possible D match to TRBD1 (5 bases). The ends were cut back, 3 bases at V and 2 bases at J, with 17 bases in the middle. Germline V lookup: CDR1 GTSNPN, CDR2 SVGIG (reference sequence). The CDR3 extends over 15 amino acids. The CDR3 is CAWSAGFGGAYEQYF. The CDR3, as DNA: TGTGCCTGGAGCGCAGGGTTTGGTGGGGCCTACGAGCAGTACTTC.

The chain links TRBV20-1 to TRBJ2-7; 15 nucleotides agree with TRBD2. The CDR3 has 17 amino acids. The V gene's germline CDR1 is DFQATT and CDR2 SNEGSKA (reference sequence). The trim removed 1 base at V and 6 bases at J, leaving 10 bases unmatched. CDR3 sequence reads: CSARGTRTSGGAGEQYF. The CDR3 DNA is TGCAGTGCTAGAGGAACCAGGACTAGCGGGGGGGCAGGCGAGCAGTACTTC.